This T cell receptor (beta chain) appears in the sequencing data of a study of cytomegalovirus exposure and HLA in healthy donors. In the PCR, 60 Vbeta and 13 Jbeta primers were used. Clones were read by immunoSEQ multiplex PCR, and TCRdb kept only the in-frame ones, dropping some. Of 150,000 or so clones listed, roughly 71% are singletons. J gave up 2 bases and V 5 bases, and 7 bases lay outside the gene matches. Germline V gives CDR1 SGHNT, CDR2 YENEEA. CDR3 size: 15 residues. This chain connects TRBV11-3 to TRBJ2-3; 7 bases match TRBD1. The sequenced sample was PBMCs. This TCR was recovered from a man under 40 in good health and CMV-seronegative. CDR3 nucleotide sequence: TGTGCCAGCAGCCCTGGACAGGCAAACACAGATACGCAGTATTTT. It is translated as CASSPGQANTDTQYF.